Here is one TCR beta chain with its context. Germline V gene sequence: CDR1 MNHNY, CDR2 SVGAGI (reference sequence). V was pared by 4 bases and J by 4 bases, with 14 bases between. The CDR3 consists of 14 residues. The sample belongs to a study of cytomegalovirus exposure and HLA in healthy donors. It was with 60 Vbeta and 13 Jbeta primers that the PCR ran. Per the authors' pipeline: Later reanalysis found 75 million to 95 million unique TCR beta chains, 10 million to 12 million of them shared. The table came from immunoSEQ multiplex PCR; TCRdb's copy has only in-frame clones and leaves some out. For V, J and clone size, that table is used; D and trimming come from the DNA. This sample has some 140,000 clones, with approximately 70% found just once.

The specimen was PBMCs. The rearrangement joins TRBV6-6 to TRBJ2-7; TRBD1 is a possible D gene (6 bases). The clonotype comes from a woman in her 40s in good health and CMV-seronegative. The CDR3 DNA is TGTGCCAGCAGTTTTGTCGACAGGTGGTACGAGCAGTACTTC. Encoded protein: CASSFVDRWYEQYF.